The sequence of this T cell receptor beta chain was determined in a study of blood T cell repertoires in COVID-19 (dated by TCRdb to the early 2020s). About the investigation overall: Samples covering the acute and convalescent phases of COVID-19 were provided by collaborators in the United States, Italy and Spain. The material from the prospective study consisted of cDNA or gDNA derived from T cells, B-cell-depleted T cells, or PBMCs. Subjects who had been exposed to COVID-19, were actively infected with it, or had recovered from it provided the deeply sampled blood TCRbeta repertoires that made up the dataset. The repertoires were released in a freely available public database meant as a resource for research on the immune response to SARS-CoV-2. The samples were drawn from the first 160 participants of the ongoing ImmuneRACE study and from roughly 1,300 subjects provided by 6 global collaborators. Nearly every sample came with metadata listing a de-identified subject ID, COVID-19 status, age in years and sex. HLA class I and class II types, where available, came from metadata supplied by the sample provider rather than from assay-based typing. Results and caveats for the whole study, not just this receptor: How much clinical and demographic metadata was included differed by source and by participant, and the metadata was provided uncurated.

In Seattle, one collaborating source enrolled patients while the infection was active and tracked those patients longitudinally over the course of disease. Collaborating institutions collected whole blood in K2EDTA tubes following their own protocols. For TCRbeta analysis, collaborators shipped samples in one of three forms: frozen whole blood, isolated PBMCs, or DNA extracted from either of those sample types. The immunoSEQ Assay, a bias-controlled multiplex PCR, was used to amplify TCRbeta CDR3 regions from genomic DNA. The study's processing was this. Nucleated cell counts per sample were estimated from amplification of reference gene primers within the assay. To quantify the absolute abundance of each unique TCRbeta CDR3 rearrangement, sequence reads were collapsed and filtered. For each sample, productive Simpson clonality was calculated as the square root of Simpson's diversity index over productive rearrangements. TCRdb re-hosts the immuneACCESS table, in-frame sequences only. Its copies lack some clones; in the studies checked, an unresolved V gene accounts for under half of them, and the cause for the rest is not known. The DNA gave D and trimming, while V, J and clone size come from that table. The sample table contains 200,000 to 300,000 clones; only one count was recorded for around 90% of them. 0.8% to 0.95% of the sample belongs to the ten largest clones.

Relative to germline, V is missing 6 bases and J is missing 8 bases, with 10 bases of the junction outside any gene match. The CDR3 holds 16 amino acids from the cysteine to the phenylalanine. Only the CDR3 DNA is retained, 48 bases long and in frame from the first base. CDR1 and CDR2, per the germline V gene, are SGHAT and FQNNGV. Comment on this clone: Its recognized antigen is unknown. Base qualities were left out, and no much larger clone turns up one base away.

The source material was peripheral blood. This sequence uses TRBV11-2 and TRBJ1-4, with 12 middle bases fitting TRBD1. This TCR was recovered from a man aged 30-40 years with COVID-19, enrolled during active disease. CDR3 loop: CASRPGQGAQREKLFF. The base sequence is TGTGCCAGCAGACCGGGACAGGGGGCACAGAGAGAAAAACTGTTTTTT.